This T cell receptor beta chain was documented in a study of blood T cell repertoires in COVID-19. Study-level information: T cells, B-cell-depleted T cells, or PBMCs supplied cDNA or gDNA.

A Seattle source enrolled patients during active infection and followed them longitudinally. The CDR3 spans 15 residues. V lost 9 bases, J lost 6 bases, and 11 bases stayed unmatched. From germline, CDR1 is MNHEY and CDR2 SMNVEV (reference sequence). The repertoire was sequenced with immunoSEQ multiplex PCR; TCRdb's copy has only in-frame clones and lacks some. The sample contains some 300,000 clones, 90% of which appear only once. Sequencing was carried out using peripheral blood. The TCR comes from a woman in her thirties or forties with COVID-19, enrolled during active disease. V gene TRBV27 combines with J gene TRBJ1-6; 7 bases fit TRBD1. The CDR3 sequence is CASSISGGSNSPLHF. In nucleotides, the CDR3 is TGTGCCAGTTCGATATCAGGGGGTTCTAATTCACCCCTCCACTTT.